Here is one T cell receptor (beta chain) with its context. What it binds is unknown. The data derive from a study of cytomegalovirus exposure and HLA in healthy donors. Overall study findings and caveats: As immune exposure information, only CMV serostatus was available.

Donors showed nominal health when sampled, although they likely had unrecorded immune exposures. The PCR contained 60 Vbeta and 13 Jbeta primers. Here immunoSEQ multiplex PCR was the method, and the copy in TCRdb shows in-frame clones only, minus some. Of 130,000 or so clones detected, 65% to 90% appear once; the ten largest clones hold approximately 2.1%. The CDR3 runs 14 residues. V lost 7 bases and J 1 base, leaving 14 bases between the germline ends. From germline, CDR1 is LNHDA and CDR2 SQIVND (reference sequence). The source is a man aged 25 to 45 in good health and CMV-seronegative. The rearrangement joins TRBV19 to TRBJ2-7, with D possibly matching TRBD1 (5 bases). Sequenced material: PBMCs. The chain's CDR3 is CASKDSQISYEQYF. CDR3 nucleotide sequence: TGTGCCAGTAAAGACAGCCAGATTTCCTACGAGCAGTACTTC.